This T cell receptor beta chain was sequenced during a study of early T cells in non-severe SARS-CoV-2 infection. TCRdb processed the 5' RACE reads anew with MiXCR; each CDR3 protein has one entry. The sample holds more than 95,000 distinct CDR3 sequences, 15% seen once. This CDR3 has 14 amino acids. Trimming removed 0 bases at V and 8 bases at J, with 12 bases between. CDR1 SGHTA and CDR2 FQGTGA come from the germline V gene. Input material: whole blood. This chain links TRBV7-3 with TRBJ2-3, with a weak D call TRBD1 (6 bases). This receptor was identified in an adult who was a healthcare worker with PCR-confirmed SARS-CoV-2 infection or an uninfected control (not recorded which). The CDR3 sequence is CASSLTYRDGTQYF. DNA of the CDR3: TGTGCCAGCAGCTTAACGTACAGGGATGGTACGCAGTATTTT.